This T cell receptor beta chain was documented in a study of blood T cell repertoires in COVID-19 (dated by TCRdb to 2020 to 2021). With regard to the full study: Collaborator samples came from the United States, Italy and Spain and covered acute and convalescent phases of COVID-19. A freely available public database, intended as a resource for researchers studying the immune response to SARS-CoV-2, is where the repertoires were released. A de-identified subject ID, COVID-19 status, age in years and sex were almost always included in the sample metadata. The dataset comprised deeply sampled blood TCRbeta repertoires from subjects exposed to, actively infected with, or recovered from COVID-19. The material from the prospective study consisted of cDNA or gDNA derived from T cells, B-cell-depleted T cells, or PBMCs. The samples were drawn from the first 160 participants of the ongoing ImmuneRACE study and from roughly 1,300 subjects provided by 6 global collaborators. Where HLA class I and class II types were available, the types were taken from metadata supplied by the sample provider, not from assay-based typing.

TCRbeta CDR3 regions were amplified from genomic DNA using the immunoSEQ Assay, a bias-controlled multiplex PCR. The paper's processing steps were these. The number of nucleated cells in each sample was estimated from the amplification of reference gene primers within the assay. To quantify the absolute abundance of each unique TCRbeta CDR3 rearrangement, sequence reads were collapsed and filtered. For each sample, productive Simpson clonality was calculated as the square root of Simpson's diversity index over productive rearrangements. The table comes from immuneACCESS by way of TCRdb, which keeps in-frame sequences with V and J called. Part of the clones is missing from these tables; in studies checked, under half for an unresolved V gene and the rest for unknown reasons. V, J and clone size reflect that table, while D and trimming were determined from the DNA. For this sample there are approximately 99,000 clones; approximately 82% appear just once. The ten largest clones represent about 4% of the sample.

Each collaborating institution followed its own protocols to collect whole blood in K2EDTA tubes. For TCRbeta analysis, collaborators shipped samples as frozen whole blood, isolated PBMCs, or DNA extracted from either of those sample types. Germline trimming: 6 bases from V, 6 bases from J; junction bases outside gene matches: 8. Measured from the cysteine to the phenylalanine, the CDR3 is 14 residues long. Only the CDR3 part of the read is kept: 42 bases, read in frame from the first base. CDR1 and CDR2 are read off the germline V gene (reference sequence) as MNHEY and SMNVEV. General study outcomes and caveats: Clinical and demographic metadata were provided uncurated, with the amount varying by source and participant.

A word on this clone: No cognate antigen has been identified for it. No base quality values were provided; no much bigger clone lies one nucleotide off.

Sample: peripheral blood. The V and J genes are TRBV27 and TRBJ1-2, and 9 junctional nucleotides match TRBD1. This clonotype originated in a woman aged 70-85 years with acute or convalescent COVID-19. The CDR3 is CASSKGGQGNGYTF. The DNA sequence is given as TGTGCCAGCAGCAAGGGGGGACAGGGAAATGGCTACACCTTC.